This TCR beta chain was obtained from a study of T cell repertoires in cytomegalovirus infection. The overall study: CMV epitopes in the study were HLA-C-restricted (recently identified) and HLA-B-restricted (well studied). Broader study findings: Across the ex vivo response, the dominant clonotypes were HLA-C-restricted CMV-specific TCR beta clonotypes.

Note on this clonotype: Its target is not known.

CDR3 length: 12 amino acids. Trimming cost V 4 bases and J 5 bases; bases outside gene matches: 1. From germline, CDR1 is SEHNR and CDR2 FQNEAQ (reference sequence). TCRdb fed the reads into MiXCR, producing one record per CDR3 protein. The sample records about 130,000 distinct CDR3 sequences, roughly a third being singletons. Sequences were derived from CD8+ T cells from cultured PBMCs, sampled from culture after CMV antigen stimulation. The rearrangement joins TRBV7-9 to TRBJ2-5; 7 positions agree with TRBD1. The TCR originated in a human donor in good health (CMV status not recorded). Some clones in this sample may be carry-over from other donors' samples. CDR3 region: CASSSQGETQYF. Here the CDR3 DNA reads TGTGCCAGCAGCTCACAGGGGGAGACCCAGTACTTC.